Following are 28 T cell receptor beta chains from one sample sequenced in a study of T cell repertoires in cytomegalovirus infection. TCRdb re-called the reads with MiXCR, one entry per CDR3 protein. The table has around 450,000 distinct CDR3 sequences, roughly 31% seen once. Sequencing used PBMCs. The receptors were gathered from a human donor in good health (CMV status not recorded). Some clones in this sample may be carry-over from other donors' samples.

Note on this clonotype: It is likely a read error, because the conserved phenylalanine at the end of the CDR3 is missing. The chain couples TRBV6-2 or TRBV6-3 to TRBJ2-1, with 7 bases that match TRBD1. V shed 6 bases, J shed 10 bases, and the junction held 3 bases outside the gene matches. CDR3 length equals 11 residues. Germline V gives CDR1 MNHEY, CDR2 SVGEGT. The CDR3 DNA is TGTGCCAGCAGCACAGGGGTCGAGCAGTTCCTC. Amino acid sequence: CASSTGVEQFL.

This clonotype occurred many times. The V call is TRBV7-8, the J call TRBJ1-2; D gene unclear. V gave up 5 bases and J gave up 8 bases, with 12 bases separating them. The CDR3 runs 12 residues. Looked up from germline, CDR1 is SGHVS and CDR2 is FQNEAQ. The chain's CDR3 is CASSRPPPGYTF. CDR3 coding DNA: TGTGCCAGCAGCCGACCTCCCCCCGGCTACACCTTC.

J is TRBJ2-5 and V is TRBV20-1, with 8 bases aligning to TRBD2. The CDR3 contains 14 residues. The trim removed 1 base at V and 2 bases at J, leaving 3 bases unmatched. CDR1 is DFQATT and CDR2 is SNEGSKA in the germline V gene (reference sequence). The CDR3 here is CSARAGTRQETQYF. The CDR3, as DNA: TGCAGTGCTAGAGCTGGGACTAGGCAAGAGACCCAGTACTTC.

This clonotype has only a few counts. This sequence joins TRBV27 and TRBJ2-1, with 7 bases lining up with TRBD2. The CDR3 consists of 17 residues. The J segment lost 4 bases and the V segment lost 8 bases, leaving 17 bases of the junction unmatched. CDR1 and CDR2 from the germline V gene are MNHEY and SMNVEV (reference sequence). The CDR3 reads CASSWVGGGNIYNEQFF. The CDR3 region has the DNA TGTGCCAGCTCCTGGGTGGGGGGGGGGAATATTTACAATGAGCAGTTCTTC.

This clonotype has at least ten counts. This rearrangement joins TRBV11-2 to TRBJ2-1; D not certain. Per the germline V gene, CDR1 is SGHAT and CDR2 is FQNNGV. The CDR3 is made up of 14 amino acids. Trimming removed 5 bases from V and 5 bases from J, with 13 bases in between. CDR3 DNA: TGTGCCAGCAGCATCTCTACGGCCAACAATGAGCAGTTCTTC. Residues: CASSISTANNEQFF.

The table lists this clonotype with a few counts. J is TRBJ1-1 and V is TRBV15; a weak D match, TRBD1 (5 bases). V gave up 0 bases and J gave up 3 bases, with 20 bases separating them. CDR1 and CDR2 (germline): LNHNV, YYDKDF (reference sequence). The CDR3 has 18 residues. As DNA, the CDR3 is TGTGCCACCAGCAGAGACCACCCCCTGAGACAGCAGGACACTGAAGCTTTCTTT. The encoded protein is CATSRDHPLRQQDTEAFF.

V is TRBV19 and J is TRBJ2-3; either TRBD1 or TRBD2 may fit D (6 bases each). Trimming stripped 10 bases from V and 0 bases from J, with 14 bases between. There are 14 residues in the CDR3. CDR1 and CDR2 from the germline V gene are LNHDA and SQIVND (reference sequence). In nucleotides, the CDR3 is TGTGCCACCTCTAGGGGGGCCAGCACAGATACGCAGTATTTT. It is translated as CATSRGASTDTQYF.

This clonotype was seen only once. The chain carries TRBV6-6 and TRBJ1-2, with no clear D. Germline V gene sequence: CDR1 MNHNY, CDR2 SVGAGI (reference sequence). V was shortened by 6 bases and J by 9 bases, with 17 bases between the two germline ends. The CDR3 consists of 13 residues. The CDR3 nucleotides are TGTGCCAGCAGCAGCGGCGTTTACGGGCGCTACACCTTC. Encoded protein: CASSSGVYGRYTF.

This clonotype was counted only a few times. The V call is TRBV6-2 or TRBV6-3, the J call TRBJ1-4; TRBD1 matches 7 bases. The CDR3 covers 15 residues. V lost 7 bases, J lost 3 bases, and 8 bases stayed unmatched. The germline V gene encodes CDR1 MNHEY and CDR2 SVGEGT. The DNA of the CDR3 is TGTGCCAGCAACTTGGGAGGGACAGCTAATGAAAAACTGTTTTTT. Its protein is CASNLGGTANEKLFF.

A few counts support this clonotype. A much more abundant neighbour one base away suggests this may be a read error. The chain links TRBV12-3 or TRBV12-4 to TRBJ1-1; D unresolved. There are 14 residues in the CDR3. V lost 10 bases, J lost 2 bases, and 17 bases lay in between. The CDR3 protein is CAIDHWAANTEAFF. CDR3 nucleotides: TGTGCCATCGACCACTGGGCGGCAAACACTGAAGCTTTCTTT.

In its sample, this clonotype was seen many times. The V gene is TRBV7-8, the J gene TRBJ1-5; 9 nucleotides match TRBD1. Germline V gene lookup returns CDR1 SGHVS and CDR2 FQNEAQ. The CDR3 runs 14 residues. The V segment lost 5 bases and the J segment 7 bases; nucleotides outside the gene matches: 6. CDR3 nucleotide sequence: TGTGCCAGCAGCGGGGACAGGGTTAGGCAGCCCCAGCATTTT. Translated, it gives CASSGDRVRQPQHF.

This rearrangement joins TRBV7-9 to TRBJ1-1, with 10 bases aligning to TRBD1. Germline values: CDR1 SEHNR, CDR2 FQNEAQ (reference sequence). The ends lost 6 bases at V and 10 bases at J; junction bases unmatched: 8. The CDR3 runs to 13 residues. The CDR3 nucleotides are TGTGCCAGCAGGCAAGACAGGGGGCTCGGAGCTTTCTTT. This encodes CASRQDRGLGAFF.

J is TRBJ2-3 and V is TRBV6-1; 14 bases are a match to TRBD2. Germline V gene data show CDR1 as MNHNS and CDR2 as SASEGT. After removal of 7 bases from V and 2 bases from J, the junction contained 5 bases not matched to a gene. The CDR3 length is 16 residues. The DNA for the CDR3 is TGTGCCAGCACTCGACTAGCGGGGGGGAACACAGATACGCAGTATTTT. Translating gives CASTRLAGGNTDTQYF.

This clonotype was seen a few times. The chain couples TRBV7-9 to TRBJ1-4; 8 bases fit TRBD1. The CDR3 loop spans 18 amino acids. Germline V CDR1 and CDR2: SEHNR, FQNEAQ (reference sequence). Trimming cost V 4 bases and J 0 bases; bases outside gene matches: 10. The CDR3 bases are TGTGCCAGCAGCTCCGGACAGGGATCCCCCACAACTAATGAAAAACTGTTTTTT. It specifies CASSSGQGSPTTNEKLFF.

The chain combines TRBV11-1 with TRBJ2-2; maybe TRBD2 (6 bases). This CDR3 has 16 amino acids. CDR1 and CDR2 from the germline V gene are SGHAT and FQDESV (reference sequence). The V end was cut by 5 bases, the J end by 0 bases, with 13 bases between. The CDR3 protein is CASSKGDSSNTGELFF. DNA of the CDR3: TGTGCCAGCAGCAAAGGGGACTCCTCGAACACCGGGGAGCTGTTTTTT.

This clonotype was picked up a small number of times. The chain recombines TRBV4-2 with TRBJ2-1, with 8 bases aligning to TRBD1. CDR3 length equals 16 residues. Losses at the gene ends were 0 bases for V and 3 bases for J; bases not matched to a gene: 4. Germline lookup yields CDR1 LGHNA and CDR2 YNFKEQ. The DNA of the CDR3 is TGTGCCAGCAGCCAAGACCTACAGGGGGTCTACAATGAGCAGTTCTTC. It encodes CASSQDLQGVYNEQFF.

This chain uses TRBV7-2 with TRBJ2-4; 9 nucleotides line up with TRBD2. Germline V gene lookup returns CDR1 SGHTA and CDR2 FQGNSA. The CDR3 is 17 residues long. With 5 bases clipped from V and 7 bases from J, the junction kept 15 bases outside the gene matches. DNA of the CDR3: TGTGCCAGCAGCCTACGGACTAGCGAGGGGGCTGTGAACATTCAGTACTTC. This codes for CASSLRTSEGAVNIQYF.

The gene calls are TRBV6-2 or TRBV6-3 and TRBJ2-3; TRBD2 agrees at 9 bases. V was clipped by 5 bases and J by 2 bases; unmatched bases: 5. The CDR3 contains 15 residues. Germline V gives CDR1 MNHEY, CDR2 SVGEGT. The CDR3 region has the DNA TGTGCCAGCAGTCGAAGCGGGGGGATCACAGATACGCAGTATTTT. Protein product: CASSRSGGITDTQYF.

This clonotype was counted between two and nine times. The rearrangement links TRBV7-9 to TRBJ1-2; 7 bases map to TRBD1. The CDR3 extends over 13 amino acids. Germline CDR1 and CDR2: SEHNR and FQNEAQ (reference sequence). V dropped 5 bases and J dropped 6; count of bases not matched to a gene: 6. The CDR3 protein is CASSVRQGHGYTF. DNA of the CDR3: TGTGCCAGCAGCGTACGACAGGGACATGGCTACACCTTC.

The gene calls are TRBV6-2 or TRBV6-3 and TRBJ1-6, with D unresolved. CDR3 length: 13 amino acids. The ends were cut back, 2 bases at V and 7 bases at J, with 6 bases in the middle. CDR1 and CDR2 from the germline V gene are MNHEY and SVGEGT. CDR3 protein: CASSYRRNSPLHF. CDR3 DNA sequence: TGTGCCAGCAGTTACCGGAGAAATTCACCCCTCCACTTT.

The CDR3: CASSNRRETQYF. CDR3 nucleotide sequence: TGTGCCAGCAGCAACCGCCGGGAGACCCAGTACTTC. This sequence joins TRBV12-3 or TRBV12-4 and TRBJ2-5; no firm D call. The CDR3 is made up of 12 amino acids. Trimming stripped 6 bases from V and 5 bases from J, with 10 bases between.

V gene TRBV6-5 combines with J gene TRBJ2-1; TRBD2 agrees at 11 bases. Germline V gene sequence: CDR1 MNHEY, CDR2 SVGAGI. The length of the CDR3 is 16 residues. J was trimmed by 6 bases and V by 2 bases; bases with no gene match: 6. The CDR3 sequence: CASSYDRLAGGNEQFF. CDR3 coding DNA: TGTGCCAGCAGTTACGATAGGCTAGCGGGGGGCAATGAGCAGTTCTTC.

This clonotype has more than one count but fewer than ten. The chain recombines TRBV7-8 with TRBJ2-2; 9 bases agree with TRBD1. With 4 bases clipped from V and 4 bases from J, the junction kept 7 bases outside the gene matches. Per the germline V gene, CDR1 is SGHVS and CDR2 is FQNEAQ. This CDR3 comprises 16 residues. The CDR3 DNA reads as TGTGCCAGCAGCTCCTCAGGACAGGGGCGCACCGGGGAGCTGTTTTTT. The encoded protein is CASSSSGQGRTGELFF.

The genes are TRBV2 and TRBJ2-7, with 7 bases lining up with TRBD2. This CDR3 is 13 amino acids long. Losses at the gene ends were 6 bases for V and 3 bases for J; bases not matched to a gene: 5. CDR1 is SNHLY, CDR2 FYNNEI, per germline. This CDR3 is CASRPGRDYEQYF. The CDR3 DNA sequence: TGTGCCAGCAGACCAGGGAGGGACTACGAGCAGTACTTC.

This clonotype was picked up one time. The rearrangement uses TRBV7-2 and TRBJ2-3; 8 bases are a match to TRBD1. CDR1 SGHTA and CDR2 FQGNSA come from the germline V gene. Trimming took 8 bases from V and 0 from J; bases not matched to a gene: 19. The CDR3 sequence is 19 residues long. CDR3 bases: TGTGCCAGCTATTCAAGACCAGGGACAGGCAGCACTAGCACAGATACGCAGTATTTT. Protein sequence: CASYSRPGTGSTSTDTQYF.

This clonotype was observed a handful of times. V is TRBV7-8 and J is TRBJ2-5; perhaps TRBD2 as D (5 bases). CDR3 length: 16 residues. Germline lookup yields CDR1 SGHVS and CDR2 FQNEAQ. V was clipped by 1 base and J by 4 bases, with 16 bases between them. The DNA for the CDR3 is TGTGCCAGCAGCTTAGTCGGGGAGTTGGTATTAGAGACCCAGTACTTC. It yields the protein CASSLVGELVLETQYF.

The sample holds a few counts of this clonotype. The V gene is TRBV7-9, the J gene TRBJ1-2; no firm D call. Looked up from germline, CDR1 is SEHNR and CDR2 is FQNEAQ (reference sequence). This CDR3 spans 14 amino acids. The V end lost 0 bases, the J end lost 8 bases, and 13 bases lay between the germline ends. Here the CDR3 reads CASSLAPIGRGYTF. In DNA form, the CDR3 reads TGTGCCAGCAGCTTAGCACCCATCGGGAGGGGCTACACCTTC.

This clonotype appeared a few times. V and J are TRBV15 and TRBJ1-6, with 8 nucleotides matching TRBD1. V lost 2 bases to trimming and J lost 11 bases; unmatched junction nucleotides: 8. Germline V gene sequence: CDR1 LNHNV, CDR2 YYDKDF (reference sequence). The CDR3 loop spans 15 amino acids. The CDR3 DNA reads as TGTGCCACCAGCAGACCGTCGACAGGGGAGACACCCCTCCACTTT. It is translated as CATSRPSTGETPLHF.